This T cell receptor beta chain was sequenced in a study of T cells in Graves' hyperthyroidism and ophthalmopathy. TCR beta CDR3 sequences were amplified from RNA transcripts. First-round RT-PCR of the TCR CDR3 relied on the HTBI primer set. MiXCR, applied by TCRdb to the multiplex PCR reads, yields one record per CDR3 protein. The sample contains over 250,000 distinct CDR3 sequences, 25% to 30% of which appear only once. Hyperthyroidism patients were newly diagnosed, had disease duration under 2 months, and were aged 18 to 65 years. Those patients with uncontrolled infection, other autoimmune disease, pregnancy or lactation were excluded. This clonotype was seen ten or more times. The junction departs from germline at one end; a sequencing error may be responsible. The CDR3 is 16 amino acids.

The specimen sequenced was blood. The chain carries TRBV12-3 or TRBV12-4 and TRBJ2-7; perhaps TRBD1 as D (5 bases). This TCR was recovered from a man aged 35 to 55 with Graves' hyperthyroidism that later progressed to Graves' ophthalmopathy. In DNA, the CDR3 is TGTGCCAGCAGCCTAAACACAGGCATCCCTCCCTACGAGCAATACTTC. As protein: CASSLNTGIPPYEQYF.